This T cell receptor (beta chain) was sequenced in a study of blood T cell repertoires in COVID-19. Study as a whole: Italy, Spain and the United States were the sources of the convalescent and acute COVID-19 samples.

Authors' processing steps: The authors estimated nucleated cell counts from reference gene primer amplification. Sequencing used immunoSEQ multiplex PCR; TCRdb keeps in-frame clones, though not all of them. For V, J and clone size, that table is used; D and trimming come from the DNA. This sample has approximately 150,000 clones; 65% to 85% occur once, and the top ten carry about a sixth. This clone showed up just once. Per germline, CDR1 LNHDA and CDR2 SQIVND (reference sequence). The trim removed 4 bases at V and 8 bases at J, leaving 9 bases unmatched. The CDR3 is made up of 14 amino acids. The sample comprised peripheral blood. The source of this sequence is a woman older than 75 with acute or convalescent COVID-19. The chain carries TRBV19 and TRBJ1-2, with 8 bases lining up with TRBD1. DNA for the CDR3: TGTGCCAGTAGTAGAGAGGACAGGGTGGGCGGCTACACCTTC. Protein product: CASSREDRVGGYTF.